Shown below are 27 T cell receptor beta chains from a single sample sequenced in a study of T cell changes during pregnancy in multiple sclerosis. Here immunoSEQ multiplex PCR was the method, and the copy in TCRdb shows in-frame clones only, minus some. The table has about 21,000 clones, 70% to 90% seen once; the top ten hold approximately 1.1%. The sample in question was CD4+ T cells from peripheral blood mononuclear cells, obtained in the first trimester of pregnancy. These receptors were taken from a female donor in good health, enrolled as a control in a pregnancy study.

The chain joins TRBV18 to TRBJ2-1; 7 bases match TRBD2. In germline, CDR1 is KGHSH, CDR2 LQKENI. Germline trimming cut 6 bases from V and 4 bases from J; bases unmatched to any gene: 6. The CDR3 contains 14 residues. CDR3 in DNA: TGTGCCAGCTCCCCAGGACTAGATTACAATGAGCAGTTCTTC. It encodes CASSPGLDYNEQFF. Full variable domain (outside the CDR3, taken from reference TRBV18 and TRBJ2-1): NAGVMQNPRHLVRRRGQEARLRCSPMKGHSHVYWYRQLPEEGLKFMVYLQKENIIDESGMPKERFSAEFPKEGPSILRIQQVVRGDSAAYFCASSPGLDYNEQFFGPGTRLTVL.

This clone was detected only a few times. The rearrangement joins TRBV7-9 to TRBJ1-4, with 7 bases matching TRBD1. Germline V gene lookup returns CDR1 SEHNR and CDR2 FQNEAQ (reference sequence). The V and J ends lost 2 bases and 11 bases, in that order; junction bases with no gene match: 5. CDR3 length: 13 residues. The CDR3 DNA sequence: TGTGCCAGCAGCTTACAGGGGGTGCGGAAACTGTTTTTT. Translated, it gives CASSLQGVRKLFF.

The chain employs TRBV7-2 and TRBJ2-3; D unresolved. Germline lookup yields CDR1 SGHTA and CDR2 FQGNSA. Trimming removed 2 bases from V and 2 bases from J, with 5 bases in between. There are 13 residues in the CDR3. Here the CDR3 reads CASSLFSTDTQYF. CDR3 DNA sequence: TGTGCCAGCAGCTTATTCTCCACAGATACGCAGTATTTT.

V usage is TRBV7-3 and J usage is TRBJ2-1, with 11 bases lining up with TRBD2. V lost 6 bases to trimming and J lost 4 bases; unmatched junction nucleotides: 11. The CDR3 runs 17 residues. Germline values: CDR1 SGHTA, CDR2 FQGTGA. The CDR3 bases are TGTGCCAGCAGTCGTGGTCGGGGGACTAGCGGATACAATGAGCAGTTCTTC. Its translation is CASSRGRGTSGYNEQFF. The full variable domain, rest sourced from reference TRBV7-3 and TRBJ2-1, is GAGVSQTPSNKVTEKGKYVELRCDPISGHTALYWYRQSLGQGPEFLIYFQGTGAADDSGLPNDRFFAVRPEGSVSTLKIQRTERGDSAVYLCASSRGRGTSGYNEQFFGPGTRLTVL.

This clone was observed a handful of times. The chain joins TRBV5-8 to TRBJ2-2; D possibly corresponds to TRBD2 (6 bases). The CDR3 is made up of 17 amino acids. Germline assignment: CDR1 SGHTS and CDR2 YDEGEE. The V end lost 1 base, the J end lost 1 base, and 14 bases lay between the germline ends. CDR3 nucleotide sequence: TGTGCCAGCAGCTTGTTTGGAGGGAGCGGGAACACCGGGGAGCTGTTTTTT. Amino acid sequence: CASSLFGGSGNTGELFF.

This chain uses TRBV6-5 with TRBJ1-1, with 8 nucleotides matching TRBD1. The CDR3 consists of 14 residues. The V segment lost 5 bases and the J segment 5 bases; nucleotides outside the gene matches: 7. Germline CDR1 and CDR2: MNHEY and SVGAGI. The CDR3 loop is CASSTDRANTEAFF. In DNA, the CDR3 is TGTGCCAGCAGTACGGACAGGGCTAATACTGAAGCTTTCTTT.

This chain links TRBV6-6 with TRBJ1-1; 9 bases align to TRBD1. The V gene's germline CDR1 is MNHNY and CDR2 SVGAGI (reference sequence). This CDR3 is built from 16 residues. The V and J ends lost 2 bases and 4 bases, in that order; junction bases with no gene match: 8. The CDR3 nucleotides read TGTGCCAGCAGTTACCCGCCCGGGACAGGGACCACTGAAGCTTTCTTT. This encodes CASSYPPGTGTTEAFF.

The J gene is TRBJ2-7, the V gene TRBV4-2; possibly TRBD2 for D (6 bases). The CDR3 length is 15 residues. Germline CDR1 and CDR2: LGHNA and YNFKEQ. The V gene lost 0 bases and the J gene lost 3 bases, with 12 bases spanning the gap. DNA of the CDR3: TGTGCCAGCAGCCAAGATCTTGGTAGCGGCTACGAGCAGTACTTC. Its translation: CASSQDLGSGYEQYF.

This clone was observed a single time. This sequence joins TRBV30 and TRBJ2-5; TRBD2 matches 12 bases. The CDR3 sequence is 16 residues long. The V gene's germline CDR1 is GTSNPN and CDR2 SVGIG (reference sequence). V gave up 2 bases and J gave up 3 bases; unmatched junction bases: 7. This CDR3 is CAWSLAGGPGEETQYF. The DNA for the CDR3 is TGTGCCTGGAGTCTAGCGGGAGGGCCAGGTGAAGAGACCCAGTACTTC.

This clone was seen more than once but under ten times. V gene TRBV4-1 combines with J gene TRBJ2-3; D is unclear. V gave up 5 bases and J gave up 2 bases, with 5 bases separating them. Germline assignment: CDR1 MGHRA and CDR2 YSYEKL. The CDR3 extends over 12 amino acids. Here the CDR3 reads CASSEVTDTQYF. For the CDR3, the DNA is TGCGCCAGCAGCGAGGTCACAGATACGCAGTATTTT.

J is TRBJ1-1 and V is TRBV2; 9 nucleotides match TRBD1. Losses at the gene ends were 6 bases for V and 6 bases for J; bases not matched to a gene: 8. This CDR3 has 14 amino acids. Per the germline V gene, CDR1 is SNHLY and CDR2 is FYNNEI. CDR3 DNA: TGTGCCAGCAGGATACAGGGGGCGAGGGCTGAAGCTTTCTTT. Translation: CASRIQGARAEAFF.

The rearrangement joins TRBV13 to TRBJ2-2; perhaps TRBD2 as D (6 bases). The CDR3 totals 15 residues. Germline CDR1 PRHDT, CDR2 FYEKMQ (reference sequence). V dropped 5 bases and J dropped 1 base, with 11 bases sitting between them. This chain's CDR3 is CASSPGLLNTGELFF. The CDR3 nucleotides read TGTGCCAGCAGCCCGGGACTGCTGAACACCGGGGAGCTGTTTTTT.

The genes are TRBV11-3 and TRBJ2-7; the match to TRBD2 covers 9 bases. Germline CDR1 reads SGHNT; CDR2 reads YENEEA. The CDR3 sequence is 15 residues long. V shed 5 bases and J 5 bases; nucleotides not matched to a gene: 10. The CDR3 bases are TGTGCCAGCAGCCCAAGGGGCGGGGGGGCCCACGAGCAGTACTTC. Protein sequence: CASSPRGGGAHEQYF.

This clone was found once. The V and J genes are TRBV10-3 and TRBJ1-1; 9 bases map to TRBD1. CDR1 is ENHRY, CDR2 SYGVKD, per germline. The CDR3 loop spans 13 amino acids. Losses at the gene ends were 6 bases for V and 10 bases for J; bases not matched to a gene: 9. CDR3 region: CAIRGGQGLGAFF. CDR3 DNA: TGTGCCATCAGAGGTGGACAGGGGCTGGGAGCTTTCTTT.

This clone was recorded once. This chain connects TRBV6-1 to TRBJ1-2; TRBD1 agrees at 7 bases. The germline gives CDR1 MNHNS, CDR2 SASEGT. With V trimmed by 3 bases and J by 2 bases, 6 bases remained unmatched. This CDR3 region has 15 residues. Here the CDR3 reads CASSDPRGQNYGYTF. Here the CDR3 DNA reads TGTGCCAGCAGTGATCCTAGGGGACAGAACTATGGCTACACCTTC.

The chain has TRBV5-4 and TRBJ2-5; 9 positions match TRBD2. This CDR3 spans 16 amino acids. The germline gives CDR1 SGHNT, CDR2 YYREEE (reference sequence). Losses at the gene ends were 7 bases for V and 4 bases for J; bases not matched to a gene: 14. CDR3 sequence reads: CASGRGASGVSETQYF. The CDR3 nucleotides read TGTGCCAGCGGCCGGGGGGCTAGCGGGGTGTCAGAGACCCAGTACTTC.

The chain combines TRBV10-2 with TRBJ2-3, with TRBD2 matching 8 bases. The CDR3 totals 15 residues. V shed 2 bases, J shed 2 bases, and the junction held 3 bases outside the gene matches. Germline V gene sequence: CDR1 WSHSY, CDR2 SAAADI. CDR3: CASSEGTRFTDTQYF. For the CDR3, the DNA is TGCGCCAGCAGTGAGGGGACTAGGTTCACAGATACGCAGTATTTT.

This rearrangement joins TRBV6-5 to TRBJ2-2, with 9 bases identical to TRBD1. Unmatched junction bases numbered 9, after V lost 9 bases and J lost 4 bases. CDR3 length: 15 residues. Germline assignment: CDR1 MNHEY and CDR2 SVGAGI. For the CDR3, the DNA is TGTGCCAGTTCGGCTGGGACAGGGTTCACCGGGGAGCTGTTTTTT. It encodes CASSAGTGFTGELFF.

This chain connects TRBV6-1 to TRBJ2-2; perhaps TRBD2 as D (5 bases). Germline V gene data show CDR1 as MNHNS and CDR2 as SASEGT. This CDR3 spans 13 amino acids. V shed 6 bases and J shed 5 bases, with 10 bases lying between them. The CDR3 loop reads CASSLRETGELFF. CDR3 sequence (DNA): TGTGCCAGCAGCTTGAGGGAGACCGGGGAGCTGTTTTTT.

The CDR3 bases are TGCGCCAGCAGTCAATCGGACATCAACGGCTACGAGCAGTACTTC. Translating it yields CASSQSDINGYEQYF. The rearrangement joins TRBV23-1 to TRBJ2-7; D might be TRBD1 (5 bases). TRBV23-1 is designated an ORF whose function remains uncertain. There are 15 residues in the CDR3. The V end was cut by 0 bases, the J end by 3 bases, with 12 bases between.

The chain is built from TRBV30 and TRBJ2-2; D unclear. The CDR3 sequence is 12 residues long. The germline V and J ends were trimmed by 4 bases and 3 bases, with 6 bases remaining between them. Germline V gene sequence: CDR1 GTSNPN, CDR2 SVGIG (reference sequence). The CDR3 here is CAWTPDTGELFF. CDR3 nucleotides: TGTGCCTGGACTCCGGACACCGGGGAGCTGTTTTTT.

The rearrangement joins TRBV13 to TRBJ2-7; TRBD1 agrees at 7 bases. This CDR3 is built from 15 residues. Germline CDR1 reads PRHDT; CDR2 reads FYEKMQ (reference sequence). V dropped 4 bases and J dropped 2; count of bases not matched to a gene: 8. CDR3 nucleotides: TGTGCCAGCAGCTCTTCGGGACAGCACCCCTACGAGCAGTACTTC. It encodes CASSSSGQHPYEQYF.

This chain connects TRBV7-9 to TRBJ2-3; 13 bases align to TRBD2. Germline CDR1 and CDR2: SEHNR and FQNEAQ (reference sequence). The CDR3 length is 16 residues. Trimming took 3 bases from V and 4 from J; bases not matched to a gene: 4. For the CDR3, the DNA is TGTGCCAGCAGCTTGACGGGACTAGCGGGGCCAGATACGCAGTATTTT. Its translation: CASSLTGLAGPDTQYF.

On this clone itself: The same CDR3 arises from other DNA sequences in this sample as well. This chain links TRBV13 with TRBJ2-7; tentatively, D is TRBD2 (6 bases). The germline V gene encodes CDR1 PRHDT and CDR2 FYEKMQ (reference sequence). The CDR3 runs 16 residues. Trimming left V 1 base short and J 7 bases short, with 20 bases between. CDR3 residues: CASSLAGVSLLDEQYF. In nucleotides, the CDR3 is TGTGCCAGCAGCTTAGCGGGGGTCTCCCTCCTGGATGAGCAGTACTTC. Supplemented by reference TRBV13 and TRBJ2-7, the full variable domain reads AAGVIQSPRHLIKEKRETATLKCYPIPRHDTVYWYQQGPGQDPQFLISFYEKMQSDKGSIPDRFSAQQFSDYHSELNMSSLELGDSALYFCASSLAGVSLLDEQYFGPGTRLTVT.

The V and J genes are TRBV7-2 and TRBJ2-1; no definite D call. Germline assignment: CDR1 SGHTA and CDR2 FQGNSA. There are 14 residues in the CDR3. Trimming removed 1 base from V and 6 bases from J, with 10 bases in between. CDR3 loop: CASSLVLLSNEQFF. DNA of the CDR3: TGTGCCAGCAGCTTAGTTCTACTCTCCAATGAGCAGTTCTTC. Drawing the rest from reference TRBV7-2 and TRBJ2-1, the complete variable domain is GAGVSQSPSNKVTEKGKDVELRCDPISGHTALYWYRQSLGQGLEFLIYFQGNSAPDKSGLPSDRFSAERTGGSVSTLTIQRTQQEDSAVYLCASSLVLLSNEQFFGPGTRLTVL.

The chain is built from TRBV6-5 and TRBJ2-3; D unclear. CDR1 is MNHEY and CDR2 is SVGAGI in the germline V gene. The CDR3 runs to 14 residues. The V end lost 0 bases, the J end lost 0 bases, and 4 bases lay between the germline ends. The CDR3 bases are TGTGCCAGCAGTTACTCACACAGCACAGATACGCAGTATTTT. It yields the protein CASSYSHSTDTQYF.

This clone was found a few times. This rearrangement joins TRBV25-1 to TRBJ1-6, with TRBD1 identical over 7 bases. This CDR3 spans 14 amino acids. Trimming took 5 bases from V and 6 from J; bases not matched to a gene: 4. The germline CDR1 and CDR2 sequences are MGHDK and SYGVNS. The CDR3: CASSWDRSNSPLHF. The CDR3 DNA is TGTGCCAGCAGTTGGGACAGAAGTAATTCACCCCTCCACTTT.